A single sample is the source of the 24 T cell receptor beta chains below, sequenced in a study of identical twins. Using its own MiXCR run on the 5' RACE reads, TCRdb lists one record per CDR3 protein. The sample carries 600,000 to 850,000 distinct CDR3 sequences, over 15% recorded once. These same records also appear under a second study, on T cells expressing NK-cell markers.

Material for sequencing was PBMCs. These receptors were collected from a woman under 30 in good health.

The chain has TRBV10-2 and TRBJ2-1; D ambiguous. The CDR3 loop spans 13 amino acids. Per germline, CDR1 WSHSY and CDR2 SAAADI. The ends were cut back, 2 bases at V and 4 bases at J, with 6 bases in the middle. Written as DNA, the CDR3 is TGCGCCAGCAGTGAGGGGCCATACAATGAGCAGTTCTTC. Encoded protein: CASSEGPYNEQFF.

There are a few counts of this clonotype. The chain couples TRBV3-1 to TRBJ2-7, with 13 bases fitting TRBD2. Germline V gives CDR1 LGHDT, CDR2 YNNKEL (reference sequence). The trim removed 1 base at V and 7 bases at J, leaving 1 base unmatched. The length of the CDR3 is 14 residues. DNA for the CDR3: TGTGCCAGCAGCCAAGCGGGACTAGCGGGGGAGCAGTACTTC. As protein: CASSQAGLAGEQYF.

This chain uses TRBV5-6 with TRBJ2-7; 11 bases fit TRBD1. V was pared by 5 bases and J by 1 base, with 2 bases of the junction left unmatched. This CDR3 is 14 amino acids long. The germline gives CDR1 SGHDT, CDR2 YYEEEE. The CDR3 region is CASRGTGGSYEQYF. The CDR3 bases are TGTGCCAGCAGGGGGACAGGGGGATCCTACGAGCAGTACTTC.

This clonotype showed up just a few times. The chain is built from TRBV7-9 and TRBJ2-1, with 12 nucleotides matching TRBD1. V was pared by 7 bases and J by 7 bases, with 11 bases of the junction left unmatched. CDR3 size: 16 residues. Germline V CDR1 and CDR2: SEHNR, FQNEAQ (reference sequence). CDR3 sequence (DNA): TGTGCCAGCAATGAGGGGGGGACAGGGGGCGCGAATGAGCAGTTCTTC. Protein product: CASNEGGTGGANEQFF.

This clonotype was found a few times. The V call is TRBV6-2 or TRBV6-3, the J call TRBJ2-2, with no clear D. The V gene lost 5 bases and the J gene lost 0 bases, with 13 bases spanning the gap. The CDR3 has 16 amino acids. Germline-derived CDR1 and CDR2 are MNHEY and SVGEGT. The CDR3 DNA is TGTGCCAGCAGTGAGTTTCTGACCGCGAACACCGGGGAGCTGTTTTTT. Translated, it gives CASSEFLTANTGELFF.

This rearrangement joins TRBV12-3 or TRBV12-4 to TRBJ2-1; D is possibly TRBD2 (6 bases). The V gene lost 7 bases and the J gene lost 1 base, with 14 bases spanning the gap. CDR3 length: 15 amino acids. In DNA, the CDR3 is TGTGCCAGCACCGATGGAGGGCCGTCCTACAATGAGCAGTTCTTC. As protein: CASTDGGPSYNEQFF.

CDR3 in DNA: TGTGCCAGCAGCCACAGAGGGGCACCGGATCAGCCCCAGCATTTT. It yields the protein CASSHRGAPDQPQHF. This chain joins TRBV27 and TRBJ1-5, with D possibly being TRBD1 (5 bases). V was shortened by 6 bases and J by 5 bases, with 17 bases between the two germline ends. The germline CDR1 and CDR2 sequences are MNHEY and SMNVEV (reference sequence). This CDR3 has 15 residues.

There are a few counts of this clonotype. This sequence joins TRBV7-8 and TRBJ1-1; D is unresolved. V was clipped by 1 base and J by 10 bases, with 10 bases between them. The CDR3 contains 12 residues. Germline CDR1 and CDR2: SGHVS and FQNEAQ. CDR3 sequence (DNA): TGTGCCAGCAGCTTAGAACGGGCCTCAGCTTTCTTT. Its translation: CASSLERASAFF.

The chain joins TRBV9 to TRBJ2-1; D ambiguous. The germline V gene encodes CDR1 SGDLS and CDR2 YYNGEE. This CDR3 contains 13 residues. V was cut by 4 bases and J by 6 bases, with 11 bases left in between. CDR3 residues: CASSQDPVNEQFF. The CDR3 coding sequence is TGTGCCAGCAGCCAAGATCCCGTCAATGAGCAGTTCTTC.

This sequence joins TRBV5-1 and TRBJ2-5, with TRBD2 matching 10 bases. V dropped 3 bases and J dropped 3; count of bases not matched to a gene: 5. Germline lookup yields CDR1 SGHRS and CDR2 YFSETQ. The CDR3 contains 15 residues. The DNA of the CDR3 is TGCGCCAGCAGCTCAACCGGGACTAGCGAAGAGACCCAGTACTTC. Translating it yields CASSSTGTSEETQYF.

This sequence joins TRBV3-1 and TRBJ2-7; D gene unclear. CDR3 length: 12 residues. V lost 2 bases and J lost 5, with 7 bases in between. Germline loops: CDR1 LGHDT, CDR2 YNNKEL (reference sequence). The CDR3 sequence: CASSQRTNEQYF. The CDR3 DNA reads as TGTGCCAGCAGCCAACGGACGAACGAGCAGTACTTC.

Remarks on this clonotype: Given a much more abundant clone one base away, this may be a read error. The CDR3 protein is CSASLGQETQYF. DNA of the CDR3: TGCAGTGCTAGCTTGGGGCAAGAGACCCAGTACTTC. The J gene is TRBJ2-5, the V gene TRBV20-1; D gene ambiguous. CDR3 size: 12 residues. V was cut by 3 bases and J by 2 bases, with 7 bases left in between. Germline-derived CDR1 and CDR2 are DFQATT and SNEGSKA (reference sequence).

This clonotype has a handful of counts. The chain joins TRBV20-1 to TRBJ1-2; D remains ambiguous. The CDR3 has 13 residues. The ends were cut back, 3 bases at V and 8 bases at J, with 16 bases in the middle. CDR1 and CDR2 from the germline V gene are DFQATT and SNEGSKA (reference sequence). CDR3 bases: TGCAGTGCTAGGAGGACTGCATTGGAGGGCTACACCTTC. It encodes CSARRTALEGYTF.

A single count supports this clonotype. The chain joins TRBV25-1 to TRBJ1-2; weak D call: TRBD1 (5 bases). Germline V CDR1 and CDR2: MGHDK, SYGVNS. The CDR3 is 16 amino acids. With 0 bases removed from V and 6 bases from J, the gap between germline ends came to 17 bases. CDR3 amino acids: CASSEYPTTGGDGYTF. The CDR3 nucleotides read TGTGCCAGCAGTGAATACCCCACAACTGGGGGGGATGGCTACACCTTC.

This clonotype was picked up many times. The V and J genes are TRBV7-8 and TRBJ2-3; 9 nucleotides line up with TRBD2. Germline CDR1 is SGHVS and CDR2 is FQNEAQ. This CDR3 region has 15 residues. The junction had 7 bases not matched to a gene; V was cut back by 5 bases and J by 4 bases. The CDR3 DNA follows: TGTGCCAGCAGCGCGCGGGGGGGCGGGGCAGATACGCAGTATTTT. Protein product: CASSARGGGADTQYF. Full variable domain (remainder filled in from reference TRBV7-8 and TRBJ2-3): GAGVSQSPRYKVAKRGQDVALRCDPISGHVSLFWYQQALGQGPEFLTYFQNEAQLDKSGLPSDRFFAERPEGSVSTLKIQRTQQEDSAVYLCASSARGGGADTQYFGPGTRLTVL.

The chain has TRBV7-9 and TRBJ2-5; D not resolved. The CDR3 is made up of 15 amino acids. Germline CDR1 SEHNR, CDR2 FQNEAQ (reference sequence). V was shortened by 3 bases and J by 0 bases, with 11 bases between the two germline ends. The CDR3 DNA follows: TGTGCCAGCAGCTTCGTAGGACGGGACCAAGAGACCCAGTACTTC. Amino acid sequence: CASSFVGRDQETQYF.

This clonotype was seen more than once but under ten times. V and J are TRBV11-2 and TRBJ2-3, with D tentatively TRBD1 (6 bases). The V end was cut by 6 bases, the J end by 5 bases, with 9 bases between. The CDR3 is made up of 12 amino acids. The V gene's germline CDR1 is SGHAT and CDR2 FQNNGV. CDR3 sequence: CASRTGQDTQYF. The CDR3 DNA reads TGTGCCAGCAGAACGGGACAAGATACGCAGTATTTT.

In this sample, this clonotype turned up a few times. The genes are TRBV7-9 and TRBJ1-4; D ambiguous. The CDR3 runs to 13 residues. V was cut by 3 bases and J by 8 bases, with 10 bases left in between. Germline CDR1 reads SEHNR; CDR2 reads FQNEAQ (reference sequence). This CDR3 is CASSFTDGEKLFF. The CDR3 DNA reads TGTGCCAGCAGCTTCACGGACGGGGAAAAACTGTTTTTT.

The V gene is TRBV20-1, the J gene TRBJ2-3; TRBD2 aligns across 9 bases. The CDR3 has 15 residues. V was clipped by 1 base and J by 1 base; unmatched bases: 3. CDR1 and CDR2 (germline): DFQATT, SNEGSKA (reference sequence). The CDR3 coding sequence is TGCAGTGCTAGAGGAATAGCGGGGGGCACAGATACGCAGTATTTT. Its translation is CSARGIAGGTDTQYF.

Concerning this clonotype itself: The junction differs from germline at one of its ends, possibly a read error. The V gene is TRBV9, the J gene TRBJ2-1; a weak D match, TRBD1 (7 bases). Germline values: CDR1 SGDLS, CDR2 YYNGEE. The CDR3 is made up of 13 amino acids. CDR3 amino acids: CASSLNTAGGMVF. In DNA form, the CDR3 reads TGTGCCAGCAGCCTTAATACGGCAGGGGGGATGGTCTTC.

This clonotype was counted at least ten times. The chain employs TRBV11-2 and TRBJ2-2, with TRBD2 identical over 9 bases. The V gene end was trimmed by 0 bases and the J gene end by 7 bases; junction bases not matched to a gene: 3. CDR3 length: 15 amino acids. From germline, CDR1 is SGHAT and CDR2 FQNNGV. CDR3 residues: CASSLEPSGVGELFF. In DNA, the CDR3 is TGTGCCAGCAGCTTAGAGCCTAGCGGGGTCGGGGAGCTGTTTTTT.

This clonotype was picked up a small number of times. This chain joins TRBV15 and TRBJ2-1; 7 nucleotides line up with TRBD2. Germline V gives CDR1 LNHNV, CDR2 YYDKDF (reference sequence). V lost 5 bases and J lost 2; bases outside the gene matches: 15. CDR3 length: 18 amino acids. The DNA of the CDR3 is TGTGCCACCAGCCGACTTTCAACAGGCGGGAGCCCCTACAATGAGCAGTTCTTC. It encodes CATSRLSTGGSPYNEQFF.

The chain uses TRBV2 and TRBJ2-1; D possibly matches TRBD1 or TRBD2 (5 bases each). Trimming left V 7 bases short and J 4 bases short, with 8 bases between. Germline V CDR1 and CDR2: SNHLY, FYNNEI. CDR3 length: 12 amino acids. The CDR3 reads CASTGQYNEQFF. The CDR3 coding sequence is TGTGCCAGCACGGGGCAGTACAATGAGCAGTTCTTC.

This clonotype was counted a few times. The rearrangement links TRBV21-1 to TRBJ1-4; TRBD1, the table's D call, lacks a check against the DNA. TRBV21-1 is recorded as a pseudogene. The CDR3 loop spans 15 amino acids. The CDR3 loop reads CASSNPGTTNEKLFF. The CDR3 nucleotides are TGTGCCAGCAGCAATCCGGGAACAACTAATGAAAAACTGTTTTTT.